This entry lists 5 T cell receptor beta chains sequenced from one sample in a study of cytotoxic CD8 clonotypes in ibrutinib-treated CLL. Profiled with immunoSEQ multiplex PCR; TCRdb holds only in-frame clones, not every one. The sample includes 200,000 or so clones, roughly three quarters seen only once; the top ten take roughly 5.9%. Here the sequenced sample was PBMCs, taken after 12 months of ibrutinib treatment. The receptors stem from a human donor with chronic lymphocytic leukemia.

The V and J genes are TRBV11-3 and TRBJ1-1, with D maybe TRBD1 (5 bases). The CDR3 loop spans 13 amino acids. The V gene's germline CDR1 is SGHNT and CDR2 YENEEA. The V gene lost 3 bases and the J gene lost 5 bases, with 10 bases spanning the gap. CDR3 DNA: TGTGCCAGCAGCTTTGGTCGGACAACTGAAGCTTTCTTT. Translation gives CASSFGRTTEAFF.

V and J are TRBV5-5 and TRBJ1-2; no firm D call. The CDR3 covers 12 residues. V gave up 7 bases and J gave up 4 bases, with 11 bases separating them. Germline V CDR1 and CDR2: SGHKS, YYEKEE (reference sequence). The CDR3 sequence: CASRKDFYGYTF. The CDR3 DNA follows: TGTGCCAGCCGTAAGGACTTCTATGGCTACACCTTC.

The chain uses TRBV28 and TRBJ2-7; no reliable D call. Germline V CDR1 and CDR2: MDHEN, SYDVKM. The CDR3 is 14 amino acids. The ends were cut back, 5 bases at V and 9 bases at J, with 20 bases in the middle. The CDR3: CASSLAGSDMRQYF. The DNA of the CDR3 is TGTGCCAGCAGTCTTGCAGGTTCTGACATGCGGCAGTACTTC.

The gene calls are TRBV7-8 and TRBJ2-5; TRBD2 agrees at 9 bases. Germline V gene lookup returns CDR1 SGHVS and CDR2 FQNEAQ. Trimming cost V 5 bases and J 7 bases; bases outside gene matches: 11. The CDR3 is 15 residues long. CDR3 residues: CASSPAGTSQRTQYF. CDR3 DNA sequence: TGTGCCAGCAGCCCCGCCGGGACTAGCCAACGGACCCAGTACTTC.

The rearrangement links TRBV6-5 to TRBJ2-7; TRBD2 matches at 10 bases. The V gene's germline CDR1 is MNHEY and CDR2 SVGAGI. This CDR3 spans 14 amino acids. Trimming removed 4 bases from V and 3 bases from J; junction bases left unmatched: 3. Here the CDR3 DNA reads TGTGCCAGCAGTTTTAGCGGGAGGTTCTACGAGCAGTACTTC. The encoded protein is CASSFSGRFYEQYF.